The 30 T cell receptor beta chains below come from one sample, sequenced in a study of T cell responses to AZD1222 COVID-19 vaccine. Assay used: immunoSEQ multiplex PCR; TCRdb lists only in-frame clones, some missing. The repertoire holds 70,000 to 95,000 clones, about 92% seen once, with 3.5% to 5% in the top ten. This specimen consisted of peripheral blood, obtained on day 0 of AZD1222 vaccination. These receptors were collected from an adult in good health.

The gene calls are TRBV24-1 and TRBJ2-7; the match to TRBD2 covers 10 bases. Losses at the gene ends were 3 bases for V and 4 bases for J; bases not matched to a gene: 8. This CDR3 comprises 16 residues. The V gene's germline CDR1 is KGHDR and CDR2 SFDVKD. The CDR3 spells CATSDNGLAGEYEQYF. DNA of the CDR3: TGTGCCACCAGTGATAATGGCCTAGCGGGAGAATACGAGCAGTACTTC.

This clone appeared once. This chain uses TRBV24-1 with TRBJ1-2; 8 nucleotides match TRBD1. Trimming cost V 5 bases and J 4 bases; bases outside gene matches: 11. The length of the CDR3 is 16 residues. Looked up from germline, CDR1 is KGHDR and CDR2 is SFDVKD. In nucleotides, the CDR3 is TGTGCCACCAGTGCCCCTTCCGGACAGGGACTCTATGGCTACACCTTC. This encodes CATSAPSGQGLYGYTF.

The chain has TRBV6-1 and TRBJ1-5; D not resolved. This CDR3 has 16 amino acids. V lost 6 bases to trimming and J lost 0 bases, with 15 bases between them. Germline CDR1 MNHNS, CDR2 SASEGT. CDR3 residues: CASSENLQNSNQPQHF. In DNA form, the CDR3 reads TGTGCCAGCAGCGAAAACTTGCAGAATAGCAATCAGCCCCAGCATTTT.

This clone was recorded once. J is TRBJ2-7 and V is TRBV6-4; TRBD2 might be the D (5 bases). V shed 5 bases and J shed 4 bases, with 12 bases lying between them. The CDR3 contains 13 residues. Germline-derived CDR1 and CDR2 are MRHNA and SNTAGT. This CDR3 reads CASSREPSYEQYF. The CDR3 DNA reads TGTGCCAGCAGTAGGGAGCCCTCTTACGAGCAGTACTTC.

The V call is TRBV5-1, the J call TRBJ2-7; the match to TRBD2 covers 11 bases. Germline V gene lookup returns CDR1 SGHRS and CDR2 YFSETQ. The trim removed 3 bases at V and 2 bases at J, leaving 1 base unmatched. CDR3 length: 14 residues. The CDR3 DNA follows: TGCGCCAGCAGCTCGACTAGCGGGGCCTACGAGCAGTACTTC. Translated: CASSSTSGAYEQYF.

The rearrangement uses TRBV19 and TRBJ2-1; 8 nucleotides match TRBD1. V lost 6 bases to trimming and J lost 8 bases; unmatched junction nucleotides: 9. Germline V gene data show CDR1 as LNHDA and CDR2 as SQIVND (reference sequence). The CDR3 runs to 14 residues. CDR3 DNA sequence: TGTGCCAGTAGGCGCGGACAGGGTTATCATGAGCAGTTCTTC. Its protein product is CASRRGQGYHEQFF.

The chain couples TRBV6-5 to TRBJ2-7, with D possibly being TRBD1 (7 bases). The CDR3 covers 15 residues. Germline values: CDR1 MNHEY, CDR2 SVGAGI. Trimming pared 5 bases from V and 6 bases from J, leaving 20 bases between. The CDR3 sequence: CASSRQGRGTLEQYF. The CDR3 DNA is TGTGCCAGCAGTAGACAGGGAAGGGGGACTCTCGAGCAGTACTTC.

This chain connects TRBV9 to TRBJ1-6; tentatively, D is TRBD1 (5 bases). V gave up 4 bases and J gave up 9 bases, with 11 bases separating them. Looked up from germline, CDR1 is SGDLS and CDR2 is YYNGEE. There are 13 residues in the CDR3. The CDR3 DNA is TGTGCCAGCAGCACGGGGGGGATTTCACCCCTCCACTTT. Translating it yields CASSTGGISPLHF.

The DNA for the CDR3 is TGTGCCAGCAGCCCGTACCTCTACGAGCAGTACTTC. Its protein product is CASSPYLYEQYF. This chain uses TRBV11-2 with TRBJ2-7; D gene ambiguous. The CDR3 is 12 residues long. V lost 5 bases and J lost 3, with 8 bases in between. The V gene's germline CDR1 is SGHAT and CDR2 FQNNGV.

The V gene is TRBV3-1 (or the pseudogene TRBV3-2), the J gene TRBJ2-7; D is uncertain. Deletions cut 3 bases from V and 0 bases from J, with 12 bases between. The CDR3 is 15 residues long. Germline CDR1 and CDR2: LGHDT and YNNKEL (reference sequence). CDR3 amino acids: CASSQGFDISYEQYF. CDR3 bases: TGTGCCAGCAGCCAGGGTTTCGACATCTCCTACGAGCAGTACTTC.

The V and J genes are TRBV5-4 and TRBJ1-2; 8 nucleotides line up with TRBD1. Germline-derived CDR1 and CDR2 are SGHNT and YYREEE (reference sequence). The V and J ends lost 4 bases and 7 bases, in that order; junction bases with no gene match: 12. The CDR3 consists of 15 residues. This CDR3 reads CASSALGQGLSGYTF. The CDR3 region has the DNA TGTGCCAGCAGCGCCCTTGGACAGGGTTTATCTGGCTACACCTTC.

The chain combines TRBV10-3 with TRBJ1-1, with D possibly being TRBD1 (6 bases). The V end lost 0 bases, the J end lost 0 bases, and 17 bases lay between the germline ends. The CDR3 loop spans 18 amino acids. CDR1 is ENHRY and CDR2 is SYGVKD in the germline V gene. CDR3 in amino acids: CAISESRGVSTLNTEAFF. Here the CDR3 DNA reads TGTGCCATCAGTGAGTCTAGGGGGGTTTCCACTTTGAACACTGAAGCTTTCTTT.

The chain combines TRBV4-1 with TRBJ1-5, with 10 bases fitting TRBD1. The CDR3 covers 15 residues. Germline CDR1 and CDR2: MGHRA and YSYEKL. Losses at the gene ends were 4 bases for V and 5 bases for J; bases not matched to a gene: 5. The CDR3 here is CASSRRQGADQPQHF. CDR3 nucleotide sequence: TGCGCCAGCAGCCGAAGACAGGGGGCTGATCAGCCCCAGCATTTT.

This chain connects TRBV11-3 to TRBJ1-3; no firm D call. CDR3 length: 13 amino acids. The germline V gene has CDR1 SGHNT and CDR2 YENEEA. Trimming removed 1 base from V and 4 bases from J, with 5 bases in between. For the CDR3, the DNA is TGTGCCAGCAGCTTAGGTCAAGGAAACACCATATATTTT. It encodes CASSLGQGNTIYF.

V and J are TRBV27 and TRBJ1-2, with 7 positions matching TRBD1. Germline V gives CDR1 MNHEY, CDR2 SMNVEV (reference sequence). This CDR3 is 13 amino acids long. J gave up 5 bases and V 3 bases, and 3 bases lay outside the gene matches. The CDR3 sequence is CASSFTGVYGYTF. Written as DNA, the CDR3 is TGTGCCAGCAGTTTTACAGGGGTTTATGGCTACACCTTC.

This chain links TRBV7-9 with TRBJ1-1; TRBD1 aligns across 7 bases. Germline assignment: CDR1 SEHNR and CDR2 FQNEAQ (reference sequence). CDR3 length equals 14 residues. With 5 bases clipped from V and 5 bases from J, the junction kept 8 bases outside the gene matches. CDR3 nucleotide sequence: TGTGCCAGCAGCATGCCAGACAGGGATACTGAAGCTTTCTTT. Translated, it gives CASSMPDRDTEAFF. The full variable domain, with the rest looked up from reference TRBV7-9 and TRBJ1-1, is DTGVSQNPRHKITKRGQNVTFRCDPISEHNRLYWYRQTLGQGPEFLTYFQNEAQLEKSRLLSDRFSAERPKGSFSTLEIQRTEQGDSAMYLCASSMPDRDTEAFFGQGTRLTVV.

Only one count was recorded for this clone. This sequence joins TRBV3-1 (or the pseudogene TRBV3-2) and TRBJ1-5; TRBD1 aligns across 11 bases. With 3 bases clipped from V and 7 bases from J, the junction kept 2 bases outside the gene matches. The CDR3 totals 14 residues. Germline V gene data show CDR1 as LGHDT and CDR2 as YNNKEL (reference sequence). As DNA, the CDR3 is TGTGCCAGCAGCCAGGGACAGGGGGAACAGCCCCAGCATTTT. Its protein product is CASSQGQGEQPQHF.

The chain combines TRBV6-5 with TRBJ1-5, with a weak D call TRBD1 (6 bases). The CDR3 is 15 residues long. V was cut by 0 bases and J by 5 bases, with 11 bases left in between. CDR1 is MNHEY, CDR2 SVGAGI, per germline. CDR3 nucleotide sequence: TGTGCCAGCAGTTACTCGGTAAAGGGGGATCAGCCCCAGCATTTT. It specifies CASSYSVKGDQPQHF.

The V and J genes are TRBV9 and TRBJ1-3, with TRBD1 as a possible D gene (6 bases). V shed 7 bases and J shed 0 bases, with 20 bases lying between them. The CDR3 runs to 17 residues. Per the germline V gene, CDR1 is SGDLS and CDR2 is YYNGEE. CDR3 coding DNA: TGTGCCAGCGAAGGGGGAAGGACGTCGAGCTCTGGAAACACCATATATTTT. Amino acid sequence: CASEGGRTSSSGNTIYF. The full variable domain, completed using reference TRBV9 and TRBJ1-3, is DSGVTQTPKHLITATGQRVTLRCSPRSGDLSVYWYQQSLDQGLQFLIQYYNGEERAKGNILERFSAQQFPDLHSELNLSSLELGDSALYFCASEGGRTSSSGNTIYFGEGSWLTVV.

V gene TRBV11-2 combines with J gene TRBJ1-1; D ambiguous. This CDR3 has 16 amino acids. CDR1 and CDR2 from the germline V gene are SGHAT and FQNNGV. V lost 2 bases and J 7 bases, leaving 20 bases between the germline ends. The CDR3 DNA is TGTGCCAGCAGCTTATCCAGCGGGAGCAGGACCTTTGAAGCTTTCTTT. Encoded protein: CASSLSSGSRTFEAFF.

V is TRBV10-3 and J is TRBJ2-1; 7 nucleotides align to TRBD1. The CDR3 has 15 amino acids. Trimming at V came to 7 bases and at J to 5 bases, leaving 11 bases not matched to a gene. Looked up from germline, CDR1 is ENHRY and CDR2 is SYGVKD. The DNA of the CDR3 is TGTGCCATCATGGGAACGGGACAGCTAAACAATGAGCAGTTCTTC. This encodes CAIMGTGQLNNEQFF.

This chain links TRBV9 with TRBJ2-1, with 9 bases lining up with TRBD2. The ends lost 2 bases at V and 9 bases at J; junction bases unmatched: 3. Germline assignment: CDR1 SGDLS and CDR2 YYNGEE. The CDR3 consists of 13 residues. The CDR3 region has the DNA TGTGCCAGCAGCGTCGGGACTAGCATTGAGCAGTTCTTC. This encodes CASSVGTSIEQFF.

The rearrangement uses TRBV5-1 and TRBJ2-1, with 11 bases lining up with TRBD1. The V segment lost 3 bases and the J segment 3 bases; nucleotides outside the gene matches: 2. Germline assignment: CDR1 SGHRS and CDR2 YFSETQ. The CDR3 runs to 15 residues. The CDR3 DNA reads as TGCGCCAGCAGCTCGGGACAGGGGGACTACAATGAGCAGTTCTTC. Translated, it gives CASSSGQGDYNEQFF.

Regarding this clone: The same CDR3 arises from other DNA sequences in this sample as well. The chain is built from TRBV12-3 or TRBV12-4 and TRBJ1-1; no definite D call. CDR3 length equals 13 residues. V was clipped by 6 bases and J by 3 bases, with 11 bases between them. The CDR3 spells CASSLDRYTEAFF. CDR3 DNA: TGTGCCAGCAGCCTTGACCGATACACTGAAGCTTTCTTT.

CDR3 sequence (DNA): TGTGCCAGCGGATACAGGGAAAGTGGAGATGGCTACACCTTC. Amino acid sequence: CASGYRESGDGYTF. The V gene is TRBV11-1, the J gene TRBJ1-2; D might be TRBD1 (6 bases). This CDR3 contains 14 residues. V was pared by 8 bases and J by 6 bases, with 19 bases between. Germline CDR1 reads SGHAT; CDR2 reads FQDESV (reference sequence).

The DNA for the CDR3 is TGTGCCAGTAAATCAACAGAGGGGGATGATACGCAGTATTTT. This encodes CASKSTEGDDTQYF. The V call is TRBV19, the J call TRBJ2-3, with D tentatively TRBD1 (6 bases). Per the germline V gene, CDR1 is LNHDA and CDR2 is SQIVND (reference sequence). The ends were cut back, 7 bases at V and 6 bases at J, with 17 bases in the middle. CDR3 length equals 14 residues.

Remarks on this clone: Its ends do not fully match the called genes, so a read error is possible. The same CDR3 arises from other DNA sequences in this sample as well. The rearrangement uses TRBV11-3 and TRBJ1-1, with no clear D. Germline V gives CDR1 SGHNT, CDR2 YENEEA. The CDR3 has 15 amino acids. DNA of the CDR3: TGCGCCAGCAGCTTAGTATGGCAGGAGGGTACTGAAGCTTTCTTT. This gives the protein CASSLVWQEGTEAFF.

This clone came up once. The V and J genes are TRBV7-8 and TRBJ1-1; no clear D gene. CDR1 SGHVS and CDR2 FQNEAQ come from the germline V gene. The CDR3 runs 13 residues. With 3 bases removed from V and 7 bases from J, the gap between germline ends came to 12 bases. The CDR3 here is CASSFRATHEAFF. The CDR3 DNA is TGTGCCAGCAGCTTTCGAGCGACTCATGAAGCTTTCTTT.

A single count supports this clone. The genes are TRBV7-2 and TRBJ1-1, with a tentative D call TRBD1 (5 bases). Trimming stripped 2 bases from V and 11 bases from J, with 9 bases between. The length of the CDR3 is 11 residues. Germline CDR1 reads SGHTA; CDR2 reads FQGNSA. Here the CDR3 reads CASSLRGAAFF. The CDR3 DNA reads TGTGCCAGCAGCTTAAGGGGAGCGGCTTTCTTT.

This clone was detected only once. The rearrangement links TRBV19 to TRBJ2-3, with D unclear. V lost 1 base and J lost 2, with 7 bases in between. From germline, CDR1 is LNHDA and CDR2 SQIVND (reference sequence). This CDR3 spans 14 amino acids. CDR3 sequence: CASSIAASTDTQYF. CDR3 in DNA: TGTGCCAGTAGTATAGCAGCTTCCACAGATACGCAGTATTTT.